A selection of T cell receptor beta chains follows, all from one sample in a study of T cell responses to AZD1222 COVID-19 vaccine. Measured with immunoSEQ multiplex PCR; TCRdb has only the in-frame clones, and not every one. The table lists approximately 200,000 clones, 75% to 90% of them singletons. Sequencing used peripheral blood, obtained on day 0 of MenACWY control vaccination. These receptors were obtained from an adult in good health. Both conserved end residues are part of each CDR3. The order of the fields is D gene, V gene, clone size, CDR3 length, J gene, CDR3 protein, CDR3 DNA. D genes are given only for firm matches. The listing skips clone size in some rows; elsewhere it reads once, few, many or a size class.

>-|TRBV4-1|-|15|TRBJ1-5
CASSQDPNSNQPQHF
TGCGCCAGCAGCCAAGATCCAAATAGCAATCAGCCCCAGCATTTT
>-|TRBV7-2|-|16|TRBJ2-1
CASSLKVARRNNEQFF
TGTGCCAGCAGCTTAAAGGTAGCCCGCCGTAACAATGAGCAGTTCTTC
>-|TRBV5-6|-|15|TRBJ2-7
CASSNTRVAGYEQYF
TGTGCCAGCAGCAATACCAGGGTCGCGGGGTACGAGCAGTACTTC
>TRBD1|TRBV5-6|-|17|TRBJ2-5
CASSLAGQGRIGETQYF
TGTGCCAGCAGCTTGGCTGGACAGGGACGTATAGGGGAGACCCAGTACTTC
>TRBD2|TRBV2|-|14|TRBJ2-1
CASSEPSGSNEQFF
TGTGCCAGCAGTGAGCCTAGCGGGAGCAATGAGCAGTTCTTC
>-|TRBV30|-|15|TRBJ1-5
CAWSGGVQINQPQHF
TGTGCCTGGAGTGGAGGGGTACAAATCAATCAGCCCCAGCATTTT
>-|TRBV6-1|-|16|TRBJ1-5
CASSEETDFSNQPQHF
TGTGCCAGCAGTGAGGAAACAGACTTTAGCAATCAGCCCCAGCATTTT
>-|TRBV7-3|-|17|TRBJ2-1
CASSLNPAGASYNEQFF
TGTGCCAGCAGCTTAAACCCCGCGGGGGCCTCCTACAATGAGCAGTTCTTC
>-|TRBV7-2|once|16|TRBJ2-7
CASSLEGGMGSYEQYF
TGTGCCAGCAGCTTAGAGGGAGGCATGGGCTCCTACGAGCAGTACTTC
>-|TRBV4-2|few|14|TRBJ2-5
CASSQGGESGAQYF
TGTGCCAGCAGCCAAGGCGGGGAGTCGGGGGCCCAGTACTTC
>-|TRBV6-5|-|13|TRBJ1-2
CASRGGIRRGYTF
TGTGCCAGCAGGGGGGGGATTCGGCGTGGCTACACCTTC
>-|TRBV5-6|-|14|TRBJ1-6
CASSLQGLYSPLHF
TGTGCCAGCAGCTTACAGGGTCTGTATTCACCCCTCCACTTT
>TRBD1|TRBV6-1|-|15|TRBJ2-7
CASSEDGQGANEQYF
TGTGCCAGCAGTGAAGATGGACAGGGGGCAAACGAGCAGTACTTC
>-|TRBV6-1|-|16|TRBJ2-7
CASSEEANPLYYEQYF
TGTGCCAGCAGTGAAGAAGCAAACCCCCTCTACTACGAGCAGTACTTC
>TRBD2|TRBV9|-|21|TRBJ2-1
CASSANRLAGDLRSSYNEQFF
TGTGCCAGCAGCGCGAACAGACTAGCGGGAGACCTTAGGAGCTCCTACAATGAGCAGTTCTTC
>-|TRBV4-3|-|14|TRBJ2-3
CASSPGGGTDTQYF
TGCGCCAGCAGCCCGGGGGGCGGGACAGATACGCAGTATTTT
>-|TRBV28|once|13|TRBJ1-6
CASSLAVNSPLHF
TGTGCCAGCAGTTTGGCAGTTAATTCACCCCTCCACTTT
>-|TRBV4-2|-|15|TRBJ1-1
CASSQDWTTDAEAFF
TGTGCCAGCAGCCAAGATTGGACCACGGACGCTGAAGCTTTCTTT
>TRBD2|TRBV30|few|13|TRBJ2-7
CALTSGSSNEQYF
TGTGCCTTGACTAGCGGGAGTTCCAACGAGCAGTACTTC
>TRBD1|TRBV4-1|-|18|TRBJ2-6
CASSRREGARAGANVLTF
TGCGCCAGCAGCCGTAGAGAGGGGGCCCGGGCTGGGGCCAACGTCCTGACTTTC
>TRBD2|TRBV3-1/TRBV3-2|-|14|TRBJ2-4
CASSQEGGMSIQYF
TGTGCCAGCAGCCAAGAGGGGGGGATGAGCATTCAGTACTTC
>-|TRBV2|once|15|TRBJ1-4
CASTGQGTANEKLFF
TGTGCCAGTACCGGCCAGGGGACGGCTAATGAAAAACTGTTTTTT
>TRBD2|TRBV2|-|13|TRBJ2-5
CASTIAGGETQYF
TGTGCCAGTACTATAGCGGGGGGAGAGACCCAGTACTTC
>-|TRBV19|-|14|TRBJ1-5
CASKSREGYQPQHF
TGTGCCAGTAAATCGAGGGAGGGATATCAGCCCCAGCATTTT
>TRBD1|TRBV6-5|-|15|TRBJ2-2
CASRWTGGYTGELFF
TGTGCCAGCAGGTGGACAGGGGGCTACACCGGGGAGCTGTTTTTT
>TRBD1|TRBV6-5|-|15|TRBJ1-2
CASSYSTAGGYGYTF
TGTGCCAGCAGTTACTCGACGGCAGGGGGGTATGGCTACACCTTC
>-|TRBV3-1/TRBV3-2|-|14|TRBJ1-4
CASSRQGGDEKLFF
TGTGCCAGCAGCCGCCAAGGGGGAGATGAAAAACTGTTTTTT
>-|TRBV5-6|-|12|TRBJ1-3
CASSFQGNTIYF
TGTGCCAGCAGCTTTCAGGGAAACACCATATATTTT
>-|TRBV7-3|-|14|TRBJ2-2
CASSYTPVNGELFF
TGTGCCAGCAGCTACACCCCGGTTAACGGGGAGCTGTTTTTT
>-|TRBV28|once|12|TRBJ2-1
CASSFAGSEQFF
TGTGCCAGCAGTTTTGCGGGGAGCGAGCAGTTCTTC
>-|TRBV7-3|-|13|TRBJ2-2
CASSFRGSGELFF
TGTGCCAGCAGCTTCCGGGGGTCCGGGGAGCTGTTTTTT
>-|TRBV12-3/TRBV12-4|once|13|TRBJ1-2
CASSPLVGDGYTF
TGTGCCAGCAGCCCCCTTGTGGGGGACGGCTACACCTTC
>TRBD1|TRBV28|-|13|TRBJ1-2
CASSLRQGAGYTF
TGTGCCAGCAGTTTAAGGCAGGGGGCTGGCTACACCTTC
>TRBD2|TRBV28|-|17|TRBJ2-7
CASSPGTRTSGSYEQYF
TGTGCCAGCAGCCCCGGGACAAGAACTAGCGGGAGCTACGAGCAGTACTTC
>-|TRBV11-1|-|14|TRBJ2-5
CASNPGGTQETQYF
TGTGCCAGCAATCCAGGAGGTACACAAGAGACCCAGTACTTC
>-|TRBV7-3|-|13|TRBJ1-1
CASSFQRDTEAFF
TGTGCCAGCAGCTTCCAAAGAGACACTGAAGCTTTCTTT
>-|TRBV3-1/TRBV3-2|-|13|TRBJ1-5
CASSQDVGQPQHF
TGTGCCAGCAGCCAAGATGTGGGTCAGCCCCAGCATTTT
>TRBD2|TRBV18|-|14|TRBJ2-5
CASSPQAGEETQYF
TGTGCCAGCTCTCCTCAAGCGGGGGAAGAGACCCAGTACTTC
>-|TRBV29-1|-|12|TRBJ2-7
CSVQGVTYEQYF
TGCAGCGTTCAAGGGGTAACCTACGAGCAGTACTTC